This T cell receptor beta chain was recorded in a study of T-cell reconstitution after alpha-beta-depleted transplantation in children. Points on this clonotype: Its antigen is unidentified.

There are 13 residues in the CDR3. V was shortened by 7 bases and J by 8 bases, with 15 bases between the two germline ends. Study-level results: Diversity and T-cell counts at one year after transplant derived mostly from new T cells. Reports say that about two months after transplant, the alpha-beta T cells came out of several hundred graft clones that had expanded.

As it was prepared, the TCRbeta library received unique molecular identifiers. TCRdb re-called the PCR reads through MiXCR, storing one row per CDR3 protein. The sample shows hundreds of thousands of distinct CDR3 sequences, approximately 13% of them seen only once. Sequenced here: PBMCs, mostly from graft donor cells, sampled 360 days after TCRalphabeta/CD19-depleted stem cell transplant. The chain recombines TRBV12-3 or TRBV12-4 with TRBJ2-1, with D perhaps being TRBD1 or TRBD2 (5 bases each). The source of this sequence is a male patient younger than 18 who had a stem cell transplant for acute myeloid leukemia, so the T cells may come from the graft donor. The CDR3 DNA is TGTGCCAGCAATTCGGGACCCCTTTATGAGCAGTTCTTC. It is translated as CASNSGPLYEQFF.